This T cell receptor beta chain was found in a study of T cells in localized non-small cell lung cancer. Study-wide results and caveats: Adjacent lung exhibited a median of about 57 among the 100 most abundant tumor clones.

This clone is termed large. Its antigen is still unknown. Germline assignment: CDR1 MNHGY and CDR2 SAAAGT. Deletions cut 5 bases from V and 2 bases from J, with 9 bases between. The CDR3 consists of 13 residues. Method: immunoSEQ multiplex PCR; TCRdb's copy keeps in-frame clones and lacks some. Among several thousand clones listed, about 26% were seen once. Sequencing was performed on lung tumor tissue, taken before any cancer treatment. The genes are TRBV6-8 and TRBJ1-1, with D possibly matching TRBD1 (5 bases). This receptor was obtained from an older male donor with stage I lung adenocarcinoma. CDR3 nucleotide sequence: TGTGCCAGCAGTGCTACAGGAAACACTGAAGCTTTCTTT. This gives the protein CASSATGNTEAFF.